This T cell receptor (beta chain) was sequenced for a study of cytomegalovirus exposure and HLA in healthy donors. This PCR relied on a set of 60 Vbeta primers and 13 Jbeta primers. Sequencing was performed with immunoSEQ multiplex PCR; in TCRdb, only in-frame clones are kept and a portion is missing. This table has about 110,000 clones, over 70% appearing once. The V end lost 2 bases, the J end lost 4 bases, and 6 bases lay between the germline ends. Germline assignment: CDR1 MRHNA and CDR2 SNTAGT. The CDR3 runs to 13 residues. The origin of this receptor is a boy younger than 18 in good health and CMV-seronegative. Sequenced material: PBMCs. The chain carries TRBV6-4 and TRBJ2-1; D call uncertain. The CDR3 DNA reads as TGTGCCAGCAGTGACGGAGATTACAATGAGCAGTTCTTC. Translated, it gives CASSDGDYNEQFF.